This entry is about one T cell receptor beta chain. The source of the sample is a study of blood T cell repertoires in COVID-19. Across the study: From T cells, B-cell-depleted T cells, or PBMCs came the material, which was cDNA or gDNA.

Germline V gene sequence: CDR1 SNHLY, CDR2 FYNNEI. V was cut by 3 bases and J by 3 bases, with 9 bases left in between. The CDR3 is 14 residues long. Original analysis: Estimation of nucleated cell counts relied on the amplification of reference gene primers. Generated by immunoSEQ multiplex PCR, the TCRdb table keeps only in-frame clones and is missing some. The DNA gave D and trimming, while V, J and clone size come from that table. The sample has 120,000 or so clones, around four fifths seen once. The chain uses TRBV2 and TRBJ1-5, with a possible D match to TRBD1 (6 bases). This receptor was obtained from an elderly man with active or convalescent COVID-19. Sequencing input: peripheral blood. The CDR3 sequence: CASSDRGYNQPQHF. Written as DNA, the CDR3 is TGTGCCAGCAGTGACAGGGGTTACAATCAGCCCCAGCATTTT.